These 5 T cell receptor beta chains originate from one sample sequenced in a study of long-term antiretroviral therapy in people with HIV. This was the immunoSEQ v3.0 assay at survey level. Clones were read by immunoSEQ multiplex PCR, and TCRdb kept only the in-frame ones, dropping some. The table has more than 15,000 clones, 60% to 80% seen once. The sample was unsorted PBMCs, taken 2.3 years after starting antiretroviral therapy. The source is a woman aged 40-49 years with HIV.

The V gene is TRBV5-6, the J gene TRBJ1-4; no clear D gene. The CDR3 is 15 amino acids. Germline CDR1 SGHDT, CDR2 YYEEEE. Trimming stripped 0 bases from V and 2 bases from J, with 8 bases between. The CDR3 region has the DNA TGTGCCAGCAGCTTGGGTCCTCTTACTAATGAAAAACTGTTTTTT. Residues: CASSLGPLTNEKLFF. The whole variable domain, remainder taken from reference TRBV5-6 and TRBJ1-4, is DAGVTQSPTHLIKTRGQQVTLRCSPKSGHDTVSWYQQALGQGPQFIFQYYEEEERQRGNFPDRFSGHQFPNYSSELNVNALLLGDSALYLCASSLGPLTNEKLFFGSGTQLSVL.

The chain couples TRBV5-1 to TRBJ1-1; tentatively, D is TRBD1 (6 bases). The ends were cut back, 4 bases at V and 3 bases at J, with 10 bases in the middle. The CDR3 has 13 residues. Germline V gives CDR1 SGHRS, CDR2 YFSETQ. CDR3 nucleotides: TGCGCCAGCAGCAGCGGACAGCACACTGAAGCTTTCTTT. Protein: CASSSGQHTEAFF. Together with reference TRBV5-1 and TRBJ1-1, the CDR3 gives the full variable domain: KAGVTQTPRYLIKTRGQQVTLSCSPISGHRSVSWYQQTPGQGLQFLFEYFSETQRNKGNFPGRFSGRQFSNSRSEMNVSTLELGDSALYLCASSSGQHTEAFFGQGTRLTVV.

In this sample, this clone turned up a few times. V gene TRBV7-6 combines with J gene TRBJ2-1; D remains unclear. CDR1 and CDR2 from the germline V gene are SGHVS and FNYEAQ. CDR3 length: 15 amino acids. The V end was cut by 1 base, the J end by 0 bases, with 7 bases between. The CDR3 region is CASSLERSSYNEQFF. The CDR3 nucleotides are TGTGCCAGCAGCTTAGAGAGAAGCTCCTACAATGAGCAGTTCTTC.

The chain links TRBV14 to TRBJ2-3; D call uncertain. Per germline, CDR1 SGHDN and CDR2 FVKESK. This CDR3 has 13 residues. Between the trimmed V and J ends, which lost 3 bases and 5 bases, there was a span of 9 bases. The CDR3: CASSQGLRDTQYF. The DNA of the CDR3 is TGTGCCAGCAGCCAGGGGTTGCGAGATACGCAGTATTTT.

The sample holds one count of this clone. V and J are TRBV11-2 and TRBJ2-4, with D maybe TRBD1 (6 bases). This CDR3 region has 18 residues. V dropped 4 bases and J dropped 8 bases, with 27 bases sitting between them. The germline V gene encodes CDR1 SGHAT and CDR2 FQNNGV. For the CDR3, the DNA is TGTGCCAGCAGCTCAGGGGATTTGGGACCCCTCTCGGGCTACATTCAGTACTTC. Amino acids: CASSSGDLGPLSGYIQYF.